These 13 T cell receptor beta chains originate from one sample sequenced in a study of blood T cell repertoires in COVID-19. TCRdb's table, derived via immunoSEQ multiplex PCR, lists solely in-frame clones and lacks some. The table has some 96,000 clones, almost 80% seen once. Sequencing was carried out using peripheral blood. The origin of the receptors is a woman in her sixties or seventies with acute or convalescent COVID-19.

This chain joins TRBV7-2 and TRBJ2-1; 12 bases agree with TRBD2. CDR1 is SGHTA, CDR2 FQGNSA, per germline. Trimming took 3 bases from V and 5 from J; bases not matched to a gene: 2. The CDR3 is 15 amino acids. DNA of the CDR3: TGTGCCAGCAGCTTCGGACTAGCGGGGAACAATGAGCAGTTCTTC. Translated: CASSFGLAGNNEQFF.

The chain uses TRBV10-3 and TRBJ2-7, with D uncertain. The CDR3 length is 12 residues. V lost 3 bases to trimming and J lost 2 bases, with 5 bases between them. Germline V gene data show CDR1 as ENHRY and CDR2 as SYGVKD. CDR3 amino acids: CAISDSPYEQYV. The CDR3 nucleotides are TGTGCCATCAGTGACAGTCCCTACGAGCAGTACGTC.

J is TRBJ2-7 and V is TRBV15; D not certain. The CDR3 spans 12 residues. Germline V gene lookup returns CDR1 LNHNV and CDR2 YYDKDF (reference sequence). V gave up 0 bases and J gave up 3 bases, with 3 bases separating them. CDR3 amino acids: CATSRDYYEQYF. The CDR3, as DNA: TGTGCCACCAGCAGAGACTACTACGAGCAGTACTTC.

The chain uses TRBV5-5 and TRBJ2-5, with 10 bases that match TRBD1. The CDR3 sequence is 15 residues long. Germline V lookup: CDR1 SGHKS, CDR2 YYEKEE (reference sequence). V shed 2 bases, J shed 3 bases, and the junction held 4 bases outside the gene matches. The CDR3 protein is CASSFTGTGEETQYF. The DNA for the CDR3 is TGTGCCAGCAGCTTCACCGGGACAGGGGAAGAGACCCAGTACTTC.

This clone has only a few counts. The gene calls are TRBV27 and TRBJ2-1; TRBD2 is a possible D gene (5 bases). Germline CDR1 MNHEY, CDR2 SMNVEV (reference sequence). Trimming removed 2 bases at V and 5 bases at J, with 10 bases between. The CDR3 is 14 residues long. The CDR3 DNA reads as TGTGCCAGCAGTTTAGGAGGAAACAACAATGAGCAGTTCTTC. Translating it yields CASSLGGNNNEQFF.

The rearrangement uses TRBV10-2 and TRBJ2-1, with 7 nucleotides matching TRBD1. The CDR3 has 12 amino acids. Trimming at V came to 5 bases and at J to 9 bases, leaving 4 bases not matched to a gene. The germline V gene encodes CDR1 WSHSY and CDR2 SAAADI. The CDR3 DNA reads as TGCGCCAGCAGTTTCAGGGGGAGTGAGCAGTTCTTC. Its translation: CASSFRGSEQFF.

For the CDR3, the DNA is TGTGCCAGCAGCCGCGTTCTCGGGACTTCCCACTCTGGAAACACCATATATTTT. The encoded protein is CASSRVLGTSHSGNTIYF. This chain uses TRBV3-1 (or the pseudogene TRBV3-2) with TRBJ1-3; D might be TRBD1 (5 bases). Germline CDR1 is LGHDT and CDR2 is YNNKEL (reference sequence). Trimming took 4 bases from V and 0 from J, leaving 19 bases between them. The CDR3 has 18 residues.

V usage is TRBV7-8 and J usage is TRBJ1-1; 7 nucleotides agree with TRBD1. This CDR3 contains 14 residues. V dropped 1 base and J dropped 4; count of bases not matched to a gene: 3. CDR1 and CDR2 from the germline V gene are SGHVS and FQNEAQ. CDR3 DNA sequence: TGTGCCAGCAGCTTAGGACAGGGTGTCACTGAAGCTTTCTTT. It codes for CASSLGQGVTEAFF.

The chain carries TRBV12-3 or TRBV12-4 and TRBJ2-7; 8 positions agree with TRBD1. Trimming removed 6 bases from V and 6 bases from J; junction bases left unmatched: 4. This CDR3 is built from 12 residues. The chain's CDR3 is CASSSTGGEQYF. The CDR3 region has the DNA TGTGCCAGCAGCTCCACAGGGGGCGAGCAGTACTTC.

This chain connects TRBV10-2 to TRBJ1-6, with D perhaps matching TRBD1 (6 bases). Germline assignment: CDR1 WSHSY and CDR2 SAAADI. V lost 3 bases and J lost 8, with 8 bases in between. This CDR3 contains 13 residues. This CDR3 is CASSDRGDSPLHF. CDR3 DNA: TGCGCCAGCAGTGACAGGGGAGATTCACCCCTCCACTTT.

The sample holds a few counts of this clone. The CDR3 loop reads CASSTGQGIDGYTF. The CDR3, as DNA: TGCGCCAGCAGCACGGGACAGGGGATTGATGGCTACACCTTC. The chain carries TRBV5-1 and TRBJ1-2, with 10 bases identical to TRBD1. V shed 4 bases and J 6 bases; nucleotides not matched to a gene: 6. Germline-derived CDR1 and CDR2 are SGHRS and YFSETQ. The CDR3 extends over 14 amino acids.

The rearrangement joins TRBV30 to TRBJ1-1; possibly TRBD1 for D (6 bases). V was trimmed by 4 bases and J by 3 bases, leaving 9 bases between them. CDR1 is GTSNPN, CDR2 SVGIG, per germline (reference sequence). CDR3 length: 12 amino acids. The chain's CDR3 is CAWNRAYTEAFF. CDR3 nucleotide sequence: TGTGCCTGGAACAGGGCCTACACTGAAGCTTTCTTT. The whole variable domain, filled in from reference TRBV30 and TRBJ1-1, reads SQTIHQWPATLVQPVGSPLSLECTVEGTSNPNLYWYRQAAGRGLQLLFYSVGIGQISSEVPQNLSASRPQDRQFILSSKKLLLSDSGFYLCAWNRAYTEAFFGQGTRLTVV.

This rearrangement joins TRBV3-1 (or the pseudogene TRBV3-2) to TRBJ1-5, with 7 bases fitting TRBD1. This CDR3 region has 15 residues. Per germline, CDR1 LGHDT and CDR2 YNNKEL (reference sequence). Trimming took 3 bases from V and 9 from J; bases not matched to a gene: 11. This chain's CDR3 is CASSQGRGTGMPQHF. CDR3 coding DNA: TGTGCCAGCAGCCAGGGCAGGGGGACCGGTATGCCCCAGCATTTT.